What follows are 26 T cell receptor beta chains derived from one specimen sequenced in a study of T cell repertoires in cytomegalovirus infection (dated by TCRdb to between 2018 and 2021). Sequencing relied on an Illumina HiSeq 1500. Starting from the raw public reads, TCRdb applied fastp trimming at Q25, assembled clones with MiXCR and retained in-frame beta chains. CDR3 protein sequences are deduplicated, and each keeps its most common genes and DNA. The sample table records 400,000 to 600,000 distinct CDR3 sequences; under 45% of these occur just once. Clones ranked in the top ten supply approximately 40% of the sample. Reading the label with the study, this specimen's treatment or condition is: in vitro stimulation with specific CMV peptide epitopes to enrich CMV-specific T cells. Antigen specificity for these receptors is unknown. This specimen was cultured PBMCs, taken from culture after CMV antigen stimulation. These receptors were taken from a human donor in good health (CMV status not recorded). Some clones in this sample may be carry-over from other donors' samples.

This clonotype was counted many times. The chain carries TRBV7-2 and TRBJ1-1; D not resolved. Trimming shortened V by 1 base and J by 2 bases, and 8 bases separated the two germline ends. The V gene's germline CDR1 is SGHTA and CDR2 FQGNSA. This CDR3 region has 14 residues. CDR3 in DNA: TGTGCCAGCAGCTTAGTTCGCGATAACACTGAAGCTTTCTTT. Its protein is CASSLVRDNTEAFF.

J is TRBJ2-1 and V is TRBV20-1; 10 bases match TRBD2. Trimming took 1 base from V and 4 from J; bases not matched to a gene: 7. Germline lookup yields CDR1 DFQATT and CDR2 SNEGSKA (reference sequence). CDR3 length: 16 residues. Here the CDR3 DNA reads TGCAGTGCTAGAGCAGCTAGCGGGGGACTTTACAATGAGCAGTTCTTC. It yields the protein CSARAASGGLYNEQFF.

This sequence joins TRBV7-2 and TRBJ2-7; D possibly corresponds to TRBD2 (5 bases). The CDR3 covers 14 residues. Trimming removed 11 bases at V and 2 bases at J, with 19 bases between. CDR1 is SGHTA, CDR2 FQGNSA, per germline. The CDR3 here is CASSPGRETYEQYF. Written as DNA, the CDR3 is TGTGCCTCCTCCCCGGGGAGAGAAACCTACGAGCAGTACTTC.

The rearrangement joins TRBV12-3 or TRBV12-4 to TRBJ2-5; weak D call: TRBD1 (6 bases). The V end lost 5 bases, the J end lost 5 bases, and 18 bases lay between the germline ends. CDR3 length: 15 residues. CDR3 nucleotide sequence: TGTGCCAGCAGTCCACGGCCAGGGCAGGGGGAGACCCAGTACTTC. Amino acid sequence: CASSPRPGQGETQYF.

This clonotype was counted at least ten times. The gene calls are TRBV7-2 and TRBJ2-5; 7 nucleotides agree with TRBD2. The germline gives CDR1 SGHTA, CDR2 FQGNSA. This CDR3 has 14 amino acids. J lost 6 bases, V lost 4 bases, and 8 bases had no gene match. CDR3: CASSWGGRAQTQYF. In DNA, the CDR3 is TGTGCCAGCAGCTGGGGGGGAAGAGCGCAGACCCAGTACTTC.

This clonotype came up a few times. The genes are TRBV12-3 or TRBV12-4 and TRBJ1-6; TRBD1 aligns across 9 bases. V lost 6 bases, J lost 7 bases, and 7 bases stayed unmatched. This CDR3 is 15 amino acids long. The CDR3 is CASRRDRADNSPLHF. CDR3 nucleotide sequence: TGTGCCAGCAGAAGGGACAGGGCCGACAATTCACCCCTCCACTTT.

The CDR3 coding sequence is TGTGCCAGCAGCCTGGGGACTCATGAGACCCAGTACTTC. The encoded protein is CASSLGTHETQYF. The chain recombines TRBV7-8 with TRBJ2-5; D might be TRBD2 (6 bases). Germline V CDR1 and CDR2: SGHVS, FQNEAQ. V was pared by 5 bases and J by 5 bases, with 12 bases between. The CDR3 is made up of 13 amino acids.

This clonotype was observed a handful of times. The chain carries TRBV14 and TRBJ1-3; D is uncertain. This CDR3 has 15 amino acids. Germline-derived CDR1 and CDR2 are SGHDN and FVKESK. V lost 0 bases and J 5 bases, leaving 11 bases between the germline ends. CDR3 protein: CASSQDSTGRNTIYF. The CDR3 DNA sequence: TGTGCCAGCAGCCAAGATTCGACGGGGAGAAACACCATATATTTT.

This clonotype turned up a few times. CDR3 nucleotide sequence: TGTGCCAGCAGTACCAGGGGGCTACAGCCCCAGCATTTT. This codes for CASSTRGLQPQHF. The V gene is TRBV12-3 or TRBV12-4, the J gene TRBJ1-5, with 8 bases matching TRBD1. The CDR3 runs to 13 residues. V shed 5 bases, J shed 7 bases, and the junction held 4 bases outside the gene matches.

In this sample, this clonotype turned up many times. The chain is built from TRBV12-3 or TRBV12-4 and TRBJ1-6, with D possibly matching TRBD1 (6 bases). V lost 7 bases, J lost 0 bases, and 10 bases lay in between. This CDR3 has 15 residues. The CDR3 DNA follows: TGTGCCAGCAAAGACAGGAGCTCCTATAATTCACCCCTCCACTTT. Protein: CASKDRSSYNSPLHF.

This rearrangement joins TRBV6-2 or TRBV6-3 to TRBJ2-7, with 9 bases aligning to TRBD2. J was trimmed by 9 bases and V by 0 bases; bases with no gene match: 15. This CDR3 is 17 amino acids long. Looked up from germline, CDR1 is MNHEY and CDR2 is SVGEGT. The CDR3 coding sequence is TGTGCCAGCAGTTACTCACGAGAAAGCGGGAGGCACAGTGGGCAGTACTTC. Translating gives CASSYSRESGRHSGQYF.

This clonotype was counted only a few times. The rearrangement uses TRBV12-3 or TRBV12-4 and TRBJ1-2; D is undetermined. Trimming took 5 bases from V and 0 from J, leaving 4 bases between them. CDR3 size: 12 residues. The CDR3, as DNA: TGTGCCAGCAGTGGCGCTAACTATGGCTACACCTTC. Protein product: CASSGANYGYTF.

This clonotype was seen only a few times. This sequence joins TRBV7-2 and TRBJ2-7; D not resolved. Trimming shortened V by 8 bases and J by 5 bases, and 4 bases separated the two germline ends. CDR1 and CDR2 (germline): SGHTA, FQGNSA. This CDR3 has 9 residues. The CDR3 bases are TGTGCCAGCTGGGACGAGCAGTACTTC. Amino acids: CASWDEQYF.

As regards this clonotype: The limits of the CDR3 on the DNA are not certain, so only TCRdb's listed CDR3 is given. The genes are TRBV6-1 and TRBJ2-2. Per the germline V gene, CDR1 is MNHNS and CDR2 is SASEGT. The CDR3 spans 14 residues, counting both ends. The CDR3 sequence is CASSELLRAGELFF.

J is TRBJ2-7 and V is TRBV7-2; 7 nucleotides align to TRBD2. The J segment lost 2 bases and the V segment lost 1 base, leaving 5 bases of the junction unmatched. The CDR3 loop spans 15 amino acids. The V gene's germline CDR1 is SGHTA and CDR2 FQGNSA. For the CDR3, the DNA is TGTGCCAGCAGCTTAGTGACTAGCCCAGCCTACGAGCAGTACTTC. Protein product: CASSLVTSPAYEQYF.

J is TRBJ2-3 and V is TRBV12-3 or TRBV12-4, with unresolved D. The CDR3 consists of 14 residues. V lost 2 bases to trimming and J lost 10 bases, with 16 bases between them. The CDR3 reads CASSLSRPYEAQYF. CDR3 coding DNA: TGTGCCAGCAGTTTAAGTAGGCCGTACGAGGCGCAGTATTTT.

This clonotype came up many times. V usage is TRBV28 and J usage is TRBJ2-3, with a possible D match to TRBD2 (5 bases). Between the trimmed V and J ends, which lost 5 bases and 2 bases, there was a span of 11 bases. This CDR3 spans 14 amino acids. Germline V CDR1 and CDR2: MDHEN, SYDVKM. CDR3 nucleotides: TGTGCCAGCAGTGGTGAGAGGGTCACAGATACGCAGTATTTT. This sequence encodes CASSGERVTDTQYF.

This clonotype was detected a few times. The chain links TRBV7-6 to TRBJ1-1; 7 nucleotides match TRBD1. CDR1 and CDR2 (germline): SGHVS, FNYEAQ. The CDR3 consists of 16 residues. V was clipped by 2 bases and J by 4 bases; unmatched bases: 10. The CDR3 bases are TGTGCCAGCAGCTTACGAGCGACTAACAGGGGCACTGAAGCTTTCTTT. Amino acids: CASSLRATNRGTEAFF.

This clonotype has more than one count but fewer than ten. The V and J genes are TRBV7-8 and TRBJ2-5, with 9 bases matching TRBD2. Germline CDR1 reads SGHVS; CDR2 reads FQNEAQ. With 0 bases clipped from V and 2 bases from J, the junction kept 7 bases outside the gene matches. This CDR3 has 17 residues. The CDR3 reads CASSLARLAEIQETQYF. CDR3 bases: TGTGCCAGCAGCTTAGCGCGACTAGCGGAAATTCAAGAGACCCAGTACTTC.

The genes are TRBV7-6 and TRBJ2-3, with D tentatively TRBD1 (5 bases). Trimming left V 2 bases short and J 6 bases short, with 15 bases between. This CDR3 is built from 15 residues. CDR1 and CDR2 (germline): SGHVS, FNYEAQ. The CDR3 loop is CASSLWTRRADTQYF. The CDR3 DNA sequence: TGTGCCAGCAGCTTATGGACACGAAGGGCTGATACGCAGTATTTT.

The count of this clonotype is one. The rearrangement uses TRBV4-1 and TRBJ2-1; TRBD2 matches 13 bases. The germline V gene encodes CDR1 MGHRA and CDR2 YSYEKL. Losses at the gene ends were 4 bases for V and 14 bases for J; bases not matched to a gene: 8. The CDR3 covers 14 residues. The CDR3 protein is CASSPGLAGPLEFF. The CDR3 nucleotides read TGCGCCAGCAGCCCGGGACTAGCGGGGCCCCTGGAGTTCTTC.

The V call is TRBV7-6, the J call TRBJ2-7; 7 positions match TRBD2. The CDR3 contains 13 residues. With 3 bases clipped from V and 3 bases from J, the junction kept 2 bases outside the gene matches. The germline V gene encodes CDR1 SGHVS and CDR2 FNYEAQ. This CDR3 reads CASSFGTNYEQYF. The CDR3 DNA reads TGTGCCAGCAGCTTCGGGACTAACTACGAGCAGTACTTC.

This chain links TRBV28 with TRBJ2-2; D may correspond to TRBD1 or TRBD2 (6 bases each). V was trimmed by 3 bases and J by 10 bases, leaving 27 bases between them. Germline V lookup: CDR1 MDHEN, CDR2 SYDVKM. This CDR3 is 18 amino acids long. This CDR3 is CASSFIPGVGRGGEELFF. As DNA, the CDR3 is TGTGCCAGCAGTTTCATCCCCGGGGTGGGCAGGGGAGGAGAGGAGCTGTTTTTT.

The rearrangement links TRBV4-1 to TRBJ1-2; D might be TRBD1 (6 bases). V lost 0 bases and J 8 bases, leaving 13 bases between the germline ends. The CDR3 contains 14 residues. Germline CDR1 reads MGHRA; CDR2 reads YSYEKL. CDR3 sequence reads: CASSQEPGAYGYTF. DNA for the CDR3: TGCGCCAGCAGCCAAGAACCGGGGGCATACGGCTACACCTTC.

The V call is TRBV4-1, the J call TRBJ2-3; D is unresolved. This CDR3 has 14 residues. Germline V gives CDR1 MGHRA, CDR2 YSYEKL. The V end was cut by 5 bases, the J end by 2 bases, with 11 bases between. Here the CDR3 DNA reads TGCGCCAGCAGCTCATTAGGGATCACAGATACGCAGTATTTT. The encoded protein is CASSSLGITDTQYF.

The chain recombines TRBV2 with TRBJ1-2; no reliable D call. Germline CDR1 SNHLY, CDR2 FYNNEI. The germline V and J ends were trimmed by 4 bases and 5 bases, with 8 bases remaining between them. The CDR3 is 12 amino acids. CDR3 DNA sequence: TGTGCCAGCAGTGGGGCAGCGTATGGCTACACCTTC. It specifies CASSGAAYGYTF.